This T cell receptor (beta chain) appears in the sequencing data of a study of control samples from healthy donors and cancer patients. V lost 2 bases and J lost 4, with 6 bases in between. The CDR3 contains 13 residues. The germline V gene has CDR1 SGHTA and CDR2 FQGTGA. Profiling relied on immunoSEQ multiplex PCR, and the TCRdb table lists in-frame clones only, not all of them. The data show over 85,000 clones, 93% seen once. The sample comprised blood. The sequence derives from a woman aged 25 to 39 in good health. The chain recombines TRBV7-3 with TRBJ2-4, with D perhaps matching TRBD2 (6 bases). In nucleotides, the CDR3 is TGTGCCAGCAGCTTAGGGGGGAAAAACATTCAGTACTTC. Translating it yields CASSLGGKNIQYF.